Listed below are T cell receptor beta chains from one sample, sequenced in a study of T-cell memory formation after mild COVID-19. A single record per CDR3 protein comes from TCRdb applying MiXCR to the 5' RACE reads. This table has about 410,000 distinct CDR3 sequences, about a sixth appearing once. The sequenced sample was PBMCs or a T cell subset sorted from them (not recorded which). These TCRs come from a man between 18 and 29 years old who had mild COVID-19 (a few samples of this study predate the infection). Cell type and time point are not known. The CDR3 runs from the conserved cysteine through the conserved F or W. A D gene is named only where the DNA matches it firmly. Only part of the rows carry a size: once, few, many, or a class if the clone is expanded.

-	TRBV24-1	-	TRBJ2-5	CATSDSGVETQYF	TGTGCCACCAGTGATTCGGGGGTGGAGACCCAGTACTTC
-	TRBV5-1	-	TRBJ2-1	CASRIQGGSSYNEQFF	TGCGCCAGCAGAATACAGGGGGGGAGCTCCTACAATGAGCAGTTCTTC
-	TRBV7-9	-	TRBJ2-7	CASSQGGRMGHEQYF	TGTGCCAGCAGCCAGGGGGGCAGGATGGGCCACGAGCAGTACTTC
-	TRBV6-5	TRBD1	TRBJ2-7	CASSRGQGPSYEQYF	TGTGCCAGCAGTCGCGGACAGGGGCCTTCCTACGAGCAGTACTTC
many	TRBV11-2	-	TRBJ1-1	CASSLTRDTEAFF	TGTGCCAGCAGCTTAACCAGGGACACTGAAGCTTTCTTT
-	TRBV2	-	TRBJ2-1	CATLLATTGEQFF	TGTGCCACCTTATTGGCGACGACGGGGGAGCAGTTCTTC
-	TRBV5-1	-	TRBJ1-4	CASSDMTGYNEKLFF	TGCGCCAGCAGCGATATGACGGGTTATAATGAAAAACTGTTTTTT
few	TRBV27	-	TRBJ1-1	CASSPGQRNTEAFF	TGTGCCAGCAGCCCGGGACAAAGGAACACTGAAGCTTTCTTT
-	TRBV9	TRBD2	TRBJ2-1	CASSVRTSGGAGDEQFF	TGTGCCAGCAGCGTCCGGACTAGCGGGGGGGCAGGCGATGAGCAGTTCTTC
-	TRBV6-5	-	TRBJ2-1	CASSYGGEVEFF	TGTGCCAGCAGTTACGGCGGGGAAGTGGAGTTCTTC
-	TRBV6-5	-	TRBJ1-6	CASSYSAGAVRSPLHF	TGTGCCAGCAGTTACTCCGCGGGCGCGGTACGGTCACCCCTCCACTTT
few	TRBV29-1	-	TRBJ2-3	CSQLTASTDTQYF	TGCAGCCAACTGACGGCTAGCACAGATACGCAGTATTTT
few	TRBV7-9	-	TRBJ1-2	CASSLVTGYTF	TGTGCCAGCAGCTTAGTAACTGGCTACACCTTC
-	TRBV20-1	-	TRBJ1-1	CSARGVGDTEAFF	TGCAGTGCTAGAGGAGTGGGGGACACTGAAGCTTTCTTT
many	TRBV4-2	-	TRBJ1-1	CASSQDRVWTEAFF	TGTGCCAGCAGCCAAGATCGGGTTTGGACTGAAGCTTTCTTT
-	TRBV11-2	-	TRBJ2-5	CASSINQETQYF	TGTGCCAGCAGTATAAACCAAGAGACCCAGTACTTC
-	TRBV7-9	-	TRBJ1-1	CASSLSLGVNTEAFF	TGTGCCAGCAGCTTGTCCCTCGGGGTAAACACTGAAGCTTTCTTT
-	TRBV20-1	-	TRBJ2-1	CSASHGGTDNEQFF	TGCAGTGCCAGCCACGGCGGGACCGACAATGAGCAGTTCTTC
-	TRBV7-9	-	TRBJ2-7	CASSLATTWRPYF	TGTGCCAGCAGCTTAGCGACGACTTGGAGGCCGTACTTC
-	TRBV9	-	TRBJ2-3	CASSVDLQDTQYF	TGTGCCAGCAGCGTAGATCTCCAAGATACGCAGTATTTT
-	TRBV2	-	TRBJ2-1	CASSYRDVGNEQFF	TGTGCCAGCAGTTACCGGGACGTCGGCAATGAGCAGTTCTTC
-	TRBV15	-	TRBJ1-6	CATEAGYNSPLHF	TGTGCCACAGAAGCAGGTTATAATTCACCCCTCCACTTT
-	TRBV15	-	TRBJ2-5	CATSRGADQETQYF	TGTGCCACCAGCAGAGGGGCAGACCAAGAGACCCAGTACTTC
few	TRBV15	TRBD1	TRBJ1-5	CATSRVGTGDQPQHF	TGTGCCACCAGCAGAGTGGGTACAGGGGATCAGCCCCAGCATTTT
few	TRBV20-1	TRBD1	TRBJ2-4	CSATGADKNIQYF	TGCAGTGCAACAGGGGCAGACAAAAACATTCAGTACTTC
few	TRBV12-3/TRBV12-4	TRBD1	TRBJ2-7	CASSSGGYEQYF	TGTGCCAGCAGTTCAGGGGGCTACGAGCAGTACTTC
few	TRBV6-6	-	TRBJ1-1	CASSSMKLNTEAFF	TGTGCCAGCAGTTCAATGAAGTTGAACACTGAAGCTTTCTTT
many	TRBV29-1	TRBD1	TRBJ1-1	CSAPGQGMNTEAFF	TGCAGCGCCCCGGGACAGGGAATGAACACTGAAGCTTTCTTT
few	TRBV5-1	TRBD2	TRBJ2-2	CASSFRGGTNTGELFF	TGCGCCAGCAGCTTTCGCGGGGGGACGAACACCGGGGAGCTGTTTTTT
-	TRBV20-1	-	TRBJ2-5	CSATSAADQETQYF	TGCAGTGCCACTTCGGCGGCAGACCAAGAGACCCAGTACTTC
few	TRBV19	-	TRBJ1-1	CASSTQSGALNTEAFF	TGTGCCAGTAGTACACAATCCGGGGCCCTGAACACTGAAGCTTTCTTT
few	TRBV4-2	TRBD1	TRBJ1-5	CASSQDTMTGQGSNQPQHF	TGTGCCAGCAGCCAAGATACCATGACGGGACAGGGTAGCAATCAGCCCCAGCATTTT
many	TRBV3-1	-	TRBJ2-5	CASSPGEGLETQYF	TGTGCCAGCAGTCCGGGAGAAGGGTTAGAGACCCAGTACTTC
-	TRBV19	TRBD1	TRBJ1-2	CASSLSYSGTGGSYGYTF	TGTGCCAGTAGTCTTAGCTACTCCGGGACAGGGGGCTCCTATGGCTACACCTTC
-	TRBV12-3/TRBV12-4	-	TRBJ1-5	CASSSGAADYSNQPQHF	TGTGCCAGCAGCTCCGGAGCGGCAGATTATAGCAATCAGCCCCAGCATTTT
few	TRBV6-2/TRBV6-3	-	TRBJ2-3	CASSYRGRITDTQYF	TGTGCCAGCAGTTACAGGGGTAGGATAACAGATACGCAGTATTTT
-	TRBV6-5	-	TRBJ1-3	CASRDPNDGNTIYF	TGTGCCAGCAGGGATCCTAATGATGGAAACACCATATATTTT
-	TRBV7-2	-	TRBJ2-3	CASSAGPVADTQYF	TGTGCCAGCAGCGCGGGCCCCGTCGCAGATACGCAGTATTTT
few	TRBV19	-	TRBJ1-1	CASSIGSGTEAFF	TGTGCCAGTAGTATCGGGTCTGGCACTGAAGCTTTCTTT
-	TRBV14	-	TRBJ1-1	CASRPPTAILTEAFF	TGTGCCAGCAGGCCACCTACAGCGATCCTCACTGAAGCTTTCTTT
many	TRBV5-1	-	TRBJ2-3	CASSLGPNLDTQYF	TGCGCCAGCAGCTTGGGGCCTAATCTTGATACGCAGTATTTT
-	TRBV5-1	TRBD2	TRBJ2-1	CASGPTSGYNEQFF	TGCGCCAGCGGTCCAACTAGCGGATACAATGAGCAGTTCTTC
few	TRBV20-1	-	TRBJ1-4	CSAKNWVLNEKLFF	TGCAGTGCTAAAAATTGGGTGCTCAATGAAAAACTGTTTTTT
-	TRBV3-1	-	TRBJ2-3	CASSQESNRAADTQYF	TGTGCCAGCAGCCAAGAGTCGAACAGGGCCGCAGATACGCAGTATTTT
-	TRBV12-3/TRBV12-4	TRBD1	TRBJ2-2	CASSLRQGAAGELFF	TGTGCCAGCAGCCTAAGGCAGGGGGCCGCCGGGGAGCTGTTTTTT
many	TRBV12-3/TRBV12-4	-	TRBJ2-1	CASSLVRRNNEQFF	TGTGCCAGCAGTTTAGTACGCAGGAATAATGAGCAGTTCTTC
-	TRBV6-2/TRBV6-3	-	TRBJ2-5	CASSYSSGETQYF	TGTGCCAGCAGTTACTCCAGCGGAGAGACCCAGTACTTC
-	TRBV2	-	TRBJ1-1	CASSLGGPTEAFF	TGTGCCAGCAGCCTCGGGGGGCCCACTGAAGCTTTCTTT
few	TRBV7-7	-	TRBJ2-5	CASSPQDGAQYF	TGTGCTAGCAGCCCCCAGGATGGGGCCCAGTACTTC
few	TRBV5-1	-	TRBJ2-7	CASSLEERVTYEQYF	TGCGCCAGCAGCTTGGAAGAGCGGGTGACCTACGAGCAGTACTTC
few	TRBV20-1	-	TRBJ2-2	CSARDQRGSTGELFF	TGCAGTGCTAGAGATCAGAGGGGATCCACCGGGGAGCTGTTTTTT